The 27 T cell receptor beta chains below all came from one sample that was sequenced in a study of shared clonotypes between healthy human individuals. The repertoire was sequenced with immunoSEQ multiplex PCR; TCRdb's copy has only in-frame clones and lacks some. The table lists some 1,900,000 clones, approximately 95% of them singletons, with 0.9% to 1.5% in the top ten. Selected positively for CCR7 and CD45RO-negative, naive CD8 cells excluded terminally differentiated effector memory CD45RA+ cells. The sequencing input was naive CD8+ T cells sorted from blood. These receptor sequences come from a man aged 18 to 29 in good health.

The V gene is TRBV29-1, the J gene TRBJ1-2; D is unclear. The CDR3 is made up of 13 amino acids. Trimming removed 4 bases from V and 8 bases from J, with 17 bases in between. Germline loops: CDR1 SQVTM, CDR2 ANQGSEA. CDR3 loop: CSVVGEVTIGYTF. In nucleotides, the CDR3 is TGCAGCGTTGTAGGAGAGGTTACTATCGGCTACACCTTC.

This clone occurred once. The chain couples TRBV14 to TRBJ2-7, with D possibly matching TRBD1 (6 bases). V lost 4 bases and J 3 bases, leaving 16 bases between the germline ends. The CDR3 runs 15 residues. Per the germline V gene, CDR1 is SGHDN and CDR2 is FVKESK. This CDR3 reads CASSPAAGAFYEQYF. The CDR3 DNA reads TGTGCCAGCAGCCCCGCGGCAGGGGCCTTCTACGAGCAGTACTTC. Filled out from reference TRBV14 and TRBJ2-7, the complete variable domain reads EAGVTQFPSHSVIEKGQTVTLRCDPISGHDNLYWYRRVMGKEIKFLLHFVKESKQDESGMPNNRFLAERTGGTYSTLKVQPAELEDSGVYFCASSPAAGAFYEQYFGPGTRLTVT.

This chain links TRBV4-2 with TRBJ2-7; possibly TRBD1 for D (6 bases). Germline assignment: CDR1 LGHNA and CDR2 YNFKEQ. The CDR3 contains 14 residues. V gave up 3 bases and J gave up 4 bases, with 13 bases separating them. The DNA of the CDR3 is TGTGCCAGCAGCCAGATTGCAGGGGTTTACGAGCAGTACTTC. Translation: CASSQIAGVYEQYF.

The chain recombines TRBV5-4 with TRBJ2-2, with D uncertain. Germline V gene data show CDR1 as SGHNT and CDR2 as YYREEE (reference sequence). The V end lost 1 base, the J end lost 8 bases, and 9 bases lay between the germline ends. The CDR3 runs to 13 residues. The CDR3 DNA sequence: TGTGCCAGCAGCTTGTATGCGGCGGGGGAGCTGTTTTTT. Its translation: CASSLYAAGELFF.

This sequence joins TRBV7-8 and TRBJ1-4; the D gene is possibly TRBD1 (5 bases). V was clipped by 5 bases and J by 4 bases, with 17 bases between them. CDR3 length: 16 amino acids. Germline lookup yields CDR1 SGHVS and CDR2 FQNEAQ. The CDR3: CASSQREGTGNEKLFF. The DNA for the CDR3 is TGTGCCAGCAGCCAACGTGAGGGTACAGGTAATGAAAAACTGTTTTTT.

This chain connects TRBV4-3 to TRBJ2-1; D is possibly TRBD1 (6 bases). The CDR3 is 16 residues long. The ends were cut back, 0 bases at V and 8 bases at J, with 17 bases in the middle. CDR1 is LGHNA and CDR2 is YSLEER in the germline V gene. This chain's CDR3 is CASSQDRGPGVHEQFF. CDR3 nucleotide sequence: TGCGCCAGCAGCCAAGATAGGGGCCCAGGGGTCCATGAGCAGTTCTTC.

V usage is TRBV7-9 and J usage is TRBJ2-2, with a tentative D call TRBD1 (6 bases). Trimming cost V 4 bases and J 0 bases, with 15 bases left between them. The CDR3 spans 17 residues. Germline loops: CDR1 SEHNR, CDR2 FQNEAQ (reference sequence). In DNA form, the CDR3 reads TGTGCCAGCAGCTCCCCTATGTGGACAGCGAACACCGGGGAGCTGTTTTTT. Encoded protein: CASSSPMWTANTGELFF.

With regard to this clone: Other DNA sequences within the sample encode an identical CDR3. The rearrangement joins TRBV6-5 to TRBJ2-2; tentative D call: TRBD2 (5 bases). The CDR3 loop spans 15 amino acids. Trimming cost V 0 bases and J 4 bases, with 9 bases left between them. Germline values: CDR1 MNHEY, CDR2 SVGAGI. As DNA, the CDR3 is TGTGCCAGCAGTTACTCGCGAGGGTTCACCGGGGAGCTGTTTTTT. This translates into CASSYSRGFTGELFF.

This chain's CDR3 is CASSPGSGETQYF. CDR3 bases: TGTGCCAGCAGCCCCGGGAGCGGGGAGACGCAGTATTTT. V usage is TRBV11-2 and J usage is TRBJ2-3; 7 bases match TRBD2. V was clipped by 5 bases and J by 9 bases; unmatched bases: 8. This CDR3 spans 13 amino acids. Germline assignment: CDR1 SGHAT and CDR2 FQNNGV.

The chain is built from TRBV5-6 and TRBJ2-7; D ambiguous. V lost 4 bases and J 0 bases, leaving 11 bases between the germline ends. Germline assignment: CDR1 SGHDT and CDR2 YYEEEE. This CDR3 is 14 amino acids long. CDR3 amino acids: CASSAPLNSYEQYF. CDR3 DNA sequence: TGTGCCAGCAGCGCCCCACTGAACTCCTACGAGCAGTACTTC.

V gene TRBV7-9 combines with J gene TRBJ2-3; TRBD2 agrees at 9 bases. Unmatched junction bases numbered 8, after V lost 4 bases and J lost 0 bases. The germline gives CDR1 SEHNR, CDR2 FQNEAQ (reference sequence). CDR3 length: 17 amino acids. The CDR3 loop is CASSSPSGTTSTDTQYF. For the CDR3, the DNA is TGTGCCAGCAGCTCCCCTAGCGGGACTACTAGCACAGATACGCAGTATTTT.

The CDR3 coding sequence is TGTGCCACCAGCGGCTCCAGTGGGCGTCGGGGTACGCAGTATTTT. Protein product: CATSGSSGRRGTQYF. This chain uses TRBV15 with TRBJ2-3; D may be TRBD2 (5 bases). Germline V gene data show CDR1 as LNHNV and CDR2 as YYDKDF (reference sequence). CDR3 size: 15 residues. Deletions cut 5 bases from V and 8 bases from J, with 20 bases between.

This chain connects TRBV27 to TRBJ2-5; 7 nucleotides line up with TRBD2. The CDR3 sequence is 15 residues long. V was pared by 2 bases and J by 1 base, with 4 bases of the junction left unmatched. Looked up from germline, CDR1 is MNHEY and CDR2 is SMNVEV (reference sequence). The CDR3 DNA reads as TGTGCCAGCAGTTTACGTCTAGCGGCCCAAGAGACCCAGTACTTC. Translated: CASSLRLAAQETQYF.

V gene TRBV25-1 combines with J gene TRBJ1-1, with no clear D. The CDR3 is 14 amino acids. The V end was cut by 0 bases, the J end by 1 base, with 6 bases between. Germline values: CDR1 MGHDK, CDR2 SYGVNS. CDR3 sequence reads: CASSEYGGNTEAFF. The CDR3 DNA reads TGTGCCAGCAGTGAATATGGCGGGAACACTGAAGCTTTCTTT.

The chain has TRBV7-9 and TRBJ2-7; D gene uncertain. Germline V gene data show CDR1 as SEHNR and CDR2 as FQNEAQ (reference sequence). CDR3 size: 9 residues. Between the trimmed V and J ends, which lost 8 bases and 5 bases, there was a span of 4 bases. The CDR3 DNA reads TGTGCCAGCTCTCACGAGCAGTACTTC. Translated, it gives CASSHEQYF.

This clone showed up just a few times. Other DNA sequences in the sample encode the same CDR3. V and J are TRBV5-4 and TRBJ2-7; 8 bases are a match to TRBD1. CDR1 and CDR2 from the germline V gene are SGHNT and YYREEE (reference sequence). This CDR3 has 14 amino acids. The J segment lost 0 bases and the V segment lost 3 bases, leaving 2 bases of the junction unmatched. The CDR3 here is CASSWDRSSYEQYF. The CDR3 DNA sequence: TGTGCCAGCAGCTGGGACAGGAGCTCCTACGAGCAGTACTTC.

CDR3 DNA: TGTGCCAGCAGCGTAGATGGTAGGGGACAGCCGAATTCACCCCTCCACTTT. Translated, it gives CASSVDGRGQPNSPLHF. The chain employs TRBV9 and TRBJ1-6, with 7 nucleotides matching TRBD1. The CDR3 sequence is 17 residues long. CDR1 is SGDLS and CDR2 is YYNGEE in the germline V gene. Germline trimming cut 0 bases from V and 7 bases from J; bases unmatched to any gene: 10.

V gene TRBV7-8 combines with J gene TRBJ2-1; D is unclear. The V end was cut by 6 bases, the J end by 12 bases, with 12 bases between. Germline assignment: CDR1 SGHVS and CDR2 FQNEAQ. The length of the CDR3 is 11 residues. The CDR3 reads CASSSGVRQFF. CDR3 nucleotides: TGTGCCAGCAGTTCGGGTGTCCGGCAGTTCTTC.

V gene TRBV4-1 combines with J gene TRBJ2-4, with D possibly matching TRBD2 (6 bases). Per germline, CDR1 MGHRA and CDR2 YSYEKL. Trimming pared 0 bases from V and 2 bases from J, leaving 20 bases between. The CDR3 length is 19 residues. The CDR3 DNA reads as TGCGCCAGCAGCCAAGAAGGCGGGAACACCCTCACCACCAAAAACATTCAGTACTTC. Its translation is CASSQEGGNTLTTKNIQYF.

The rearrangement links TRBV5-4 to TRBJ1-1, with 7 bases matching TRBD1. Trimming at V came to 5 bases and at J to 3 bases, leaving 10 bases not matched to a gene. Germline V CDR1 and CDR2: SGHNT, YYREEE (reference sequence). There are 15 residues in the CDR3. The CDR3 nucleotides are TGTGCCAGCAGTCAAAGACAGGGCGGGTACACTGAAGCTTTCTTT. Its translation is CASSQRQGGYTEAFF. Full variable domain (rest looked up from reference TRBV5-4 and TRBJ1-1): ETGVTQSPTHLIKTRGQQVTLRCSSQSGHNTVSWYQQALGQGPQFIFQYYREEENGRGNFPPRFSGLQFPNYSSELNVNALELDDSALYLCASSQRQGGYTEAFFGQGTRLTVV.

This clone showed up just a few times. V is TRBV7-6 and J is TRBJ1-4, with D uncertain. The CDR3 runs to 14 residues. Germline V gene lookup returns CDR1 SGHVS and CDR2 FNYEAQ. Trimming stripped 1 base from V and 1 base from J, with 4 bases between. CDR3 in amino acids: CASSLGETNEKLFF. In DNA form, the CDR3 reads TGTGCCAGCAGCTTAGGGGAAACTAATGAAAAACTGTTTTTT.

This clone has a single count. The identical CDR3 is also encoded by other nucleotide sequences in the sample. The genes are TRBV7-6 and TRBJ2-7; 9 nucleotides agree with TRBD1. In germline, CDR1 is SGHVS, CDR2 FNYEAQ. The CDR3 runs 13 residues. V dropped 5 bases and J dropped 3; count of bases not matched to a gene: 2. The CDR3 DNA reads as TGTGCCAGCAGCCGGGGACAGGGCTACGAGCAGTACTTC. Protein product: CASSRGQGYEQYF.

This chain connects TRBV27 to TRBJ2-5; D gene unclear. V was pared by 2 bases and J by 8 bases, with 12 bases between. The CDR3 covers 13 residues. Germline V gene data show CDR1 as MNHEY and CDR2 as SMNVEV (reference sequence). CDR3 sequence: CASSLQSGDTQYF. Here the CDR3 DNA reads TGTGCCAGCAGTTTACAAAGTGGGGATACCCAGTACTTC.

CDR3 in amino acids: CASSLSVWTPGSGANVLTF. CDR3 sequence (DNA): TGTGCCAGCAGCTTATCAGTTTGGACCCCTGGCTCTGGGGCCAACGTCCTGACTTTC. This chain links TRBV7-9 with TRBJ2-6; D is undetermined. With 2 bases removed from V and 0 bases from J, the gap between germline ends came to 17 bases. Germline loops: CDR1 SEHNR, CDR2 FQNEAQ (reference sequence). The CDR3 is made up of 19 amino acids. The full variable domain, its missing parts supplied by reference TRBV7-9 and TRBJ2-6, is DTGVSQNPRHKITKRGQNVTFRCDPISEHNRLYWYRQTLGQGPEFLTYFQNEAQLEKSRLLSDRFSAERPKGSFSTLEIQRTEQGDSAMYLCASSLSVWTPGSGANVLTFGAGSRLTVL.

This clone has only one observation. This rearrangement joins TRBV6-6 to TRBJ2-7; no firm D call. This CDR3 has 12 amino acids. Trimming cost V 6 bases and J 2 bases, with 8 bases left between them. Per the germline V gene, CDR1 is MNHNY and CDR2 is SVGAGI (reference sequence). This CDR3 reads CASSPEPYEQYF. The CDR3 DNA reads TGTGCCAGCAGCCCTGAGCCCTACGAGCAGTACTTC.

Concerning this clone itself: Different DNA sequences within this sample yield the same CDR3. J is TRBJ1-1 and V is TRBV6-5, with D possibly being TRBD1 (5 bases). The V and J ends lost 4 bases and 3 bases respectively, with 9 bases between them. CDR1 and CDR2 (germline): MNHEY, SVGAGI. This CDR3 has 13 residues. CDR3 DNA sequence: TGTGCCAGCAGTTCCGGGACTTACACTGAAGCTTTCTTT. Protein sequence: CASSSGTYTEAFF.

The chain links TRBV27 to TRBJ1-5; 8 nucleotides line up with TRBD1. The V gene's germline CDR1 is MNHEY and CDR2 SMNVEV (reference sequence). The trim removed 8 bases at V and 2 bases at J, leaving 5 bases unmatched. The CDR3 runs to 14 residues. CDR3 sequence reads: CASADRDGNQPQHF. CDR3 coding DNA: TGTGCCAGCGCGGACAGGGACGGCAATCAGCCCCAGCATTTT.